This note documents a single T cell receptor (beta chain) sequence. Germline V gene data show CDR1 as DFQATT and CDR2 as SNEGSKA (reference sequence). V shed 2 bases and J shed 0 bases, with 11 bases lying between them. The CDR3 is 15 residues long. The entry originates in a study of CD8 T cells in Susac syndrome. cDNA came from about 0.5 to 1 ug RNA primed by random hexamers. TCRdb reprocessed the immunoSEQ multiplex PCR reads via MiXCR and lists one record per CDR3 protein. The data hold 90,000 to 150,000 distinct CDR3 sequences, with approximately 90% observed a single time. The V and J genes are TRBV20-1 and TRBJ1-3; the D gene is possibly TRBD1 (5 bases). The sequence was obtained from a human donor in good health. Sequencing input: CD8+ T cells from PBMCs. The CDR3 reads CSARNRKPSGNTIYF. In DNA form, the CDR3 reads TGCAGTGCTAGAAACAGGAAACCCTCTGGAAACACCATATATTTT.